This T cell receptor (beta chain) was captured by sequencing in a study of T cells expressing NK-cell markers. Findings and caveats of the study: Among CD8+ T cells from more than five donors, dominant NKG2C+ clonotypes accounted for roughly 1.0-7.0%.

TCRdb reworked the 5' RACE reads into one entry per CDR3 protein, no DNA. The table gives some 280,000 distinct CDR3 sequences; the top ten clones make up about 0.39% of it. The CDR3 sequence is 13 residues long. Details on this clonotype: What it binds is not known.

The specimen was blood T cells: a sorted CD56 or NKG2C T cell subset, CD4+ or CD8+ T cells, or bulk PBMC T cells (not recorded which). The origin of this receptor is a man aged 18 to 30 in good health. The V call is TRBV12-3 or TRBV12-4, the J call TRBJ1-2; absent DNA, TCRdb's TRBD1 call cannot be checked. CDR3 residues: CASTSTGGSGYTF.